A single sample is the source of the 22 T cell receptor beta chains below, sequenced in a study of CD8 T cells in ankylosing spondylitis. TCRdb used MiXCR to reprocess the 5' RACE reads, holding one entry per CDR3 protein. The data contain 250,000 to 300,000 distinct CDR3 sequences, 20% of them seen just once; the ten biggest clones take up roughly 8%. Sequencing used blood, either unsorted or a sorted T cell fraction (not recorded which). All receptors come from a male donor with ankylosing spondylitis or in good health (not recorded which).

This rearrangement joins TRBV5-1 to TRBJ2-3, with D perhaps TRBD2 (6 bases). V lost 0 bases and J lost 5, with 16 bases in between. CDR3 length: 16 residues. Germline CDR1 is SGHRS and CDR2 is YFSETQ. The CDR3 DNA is TGCGCCAGCAGCTTGGGGTCCCGCGGGGCTGGAGATACGCAGTATTTT. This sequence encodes CASSLGSRGAGDTQYF.

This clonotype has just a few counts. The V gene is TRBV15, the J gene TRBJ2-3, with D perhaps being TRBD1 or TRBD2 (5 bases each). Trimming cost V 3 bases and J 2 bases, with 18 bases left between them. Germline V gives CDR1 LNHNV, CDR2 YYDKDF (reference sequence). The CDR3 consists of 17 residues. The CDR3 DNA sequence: TGTGCCACCAGCAGGTGGGCTAGGACGGGGCCCACAGATACGCAGTATTTT. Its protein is CATSRWARTGPTDTQYF.

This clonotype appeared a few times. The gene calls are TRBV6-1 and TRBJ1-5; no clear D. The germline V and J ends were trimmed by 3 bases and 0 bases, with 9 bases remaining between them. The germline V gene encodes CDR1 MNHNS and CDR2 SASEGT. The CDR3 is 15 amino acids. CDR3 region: CASSDGQYSNQPQHF. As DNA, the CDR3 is TGTGCCAGCAGTGACGGGCAGTATAGCAATCAGCCCCAGCATTTT.

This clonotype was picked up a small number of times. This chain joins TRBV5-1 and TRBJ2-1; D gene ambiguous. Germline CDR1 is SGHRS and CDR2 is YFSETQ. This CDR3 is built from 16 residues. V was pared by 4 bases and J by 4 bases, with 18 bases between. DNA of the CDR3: TGCGCCAGCAGCCGAAGTGGAACGTGGGAATACAATGAGCAGTTCTTC. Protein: CASSRSGTWEYNEQFF.

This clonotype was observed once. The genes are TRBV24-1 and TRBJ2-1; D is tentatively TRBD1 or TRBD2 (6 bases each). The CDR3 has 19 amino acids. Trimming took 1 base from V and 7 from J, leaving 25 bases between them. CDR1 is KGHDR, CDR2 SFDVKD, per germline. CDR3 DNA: TGTGCCACCAGTGATTTCCCTAGACGGGGGAAAGGGACAATGAATGAGCAGTTCTTC. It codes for CATSDFPRRGKGTMNEQFF.

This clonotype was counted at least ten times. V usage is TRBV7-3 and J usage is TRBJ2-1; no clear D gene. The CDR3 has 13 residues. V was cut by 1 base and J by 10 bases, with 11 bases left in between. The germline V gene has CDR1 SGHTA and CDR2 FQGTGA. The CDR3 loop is CASSLNQMGEQFF. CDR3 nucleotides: TGTGCCAGCAGCTTAAACCAAATGGGCGAGCAGTTCTTC.

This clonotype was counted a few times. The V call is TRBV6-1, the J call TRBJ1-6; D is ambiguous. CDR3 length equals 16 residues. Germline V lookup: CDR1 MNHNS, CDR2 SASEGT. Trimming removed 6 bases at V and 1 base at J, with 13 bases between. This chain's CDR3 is CASRPVWGSYNSPLHF. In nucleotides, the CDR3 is TGTGCCAGCAGACCCGTTTGGGGTTCCTATAATTCACCCCTCCACTTT.

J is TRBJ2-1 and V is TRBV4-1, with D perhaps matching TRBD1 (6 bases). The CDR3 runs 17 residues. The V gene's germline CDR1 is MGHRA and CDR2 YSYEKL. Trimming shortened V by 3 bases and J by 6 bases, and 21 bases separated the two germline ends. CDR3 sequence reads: CASSHPRGGISGNEQFF. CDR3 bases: TGCGCCAGCAGCCATCCACGAGGGGGAATCAGCGGCAATGAGCAGTTCTTC.

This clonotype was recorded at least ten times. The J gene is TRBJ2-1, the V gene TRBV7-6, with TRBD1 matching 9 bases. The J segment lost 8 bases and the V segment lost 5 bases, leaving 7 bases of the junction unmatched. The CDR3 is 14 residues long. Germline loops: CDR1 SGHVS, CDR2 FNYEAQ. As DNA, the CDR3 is TGTGCCAGCAGCGGGGGACAGGGCGGCGATGAGCAGTTCTTC. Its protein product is CASSGGQGGDEQFF.

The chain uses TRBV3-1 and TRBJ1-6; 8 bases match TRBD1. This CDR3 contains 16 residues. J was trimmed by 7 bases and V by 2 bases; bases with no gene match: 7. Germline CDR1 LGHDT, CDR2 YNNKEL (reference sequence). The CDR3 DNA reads TGTGCCAGCAGCCAAACCGGACAGGGTGGGAATTCACCCCTCCACTTT. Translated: CASSQTGQGGNSPLHF.

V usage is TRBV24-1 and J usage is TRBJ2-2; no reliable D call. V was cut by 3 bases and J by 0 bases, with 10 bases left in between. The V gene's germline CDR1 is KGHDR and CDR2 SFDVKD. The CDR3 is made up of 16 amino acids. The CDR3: CATSDRAGPNTGELFF. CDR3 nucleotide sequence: TGTGCCACCAGTGATAGGGCAGGACCGAACACCGGGGAGCTGTTTTTT.

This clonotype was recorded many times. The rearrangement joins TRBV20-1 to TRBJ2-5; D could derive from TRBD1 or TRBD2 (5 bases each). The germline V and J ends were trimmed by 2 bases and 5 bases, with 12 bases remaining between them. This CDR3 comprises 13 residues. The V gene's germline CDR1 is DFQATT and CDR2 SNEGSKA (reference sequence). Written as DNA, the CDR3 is TGCAGTGCTAGATTCCCAGGGAGCGAGACCCAGTACTTC. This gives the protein CSARFPGSETQYF.

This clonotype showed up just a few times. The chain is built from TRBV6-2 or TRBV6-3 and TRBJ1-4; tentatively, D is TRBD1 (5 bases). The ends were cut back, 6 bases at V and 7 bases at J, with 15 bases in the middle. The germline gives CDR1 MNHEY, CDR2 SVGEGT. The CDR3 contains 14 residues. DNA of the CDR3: TGTGCCAGCAGAGACGGGGGACCTGGTGAAAAACTGTTTTTT. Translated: CASRDGGPGEKLFF.

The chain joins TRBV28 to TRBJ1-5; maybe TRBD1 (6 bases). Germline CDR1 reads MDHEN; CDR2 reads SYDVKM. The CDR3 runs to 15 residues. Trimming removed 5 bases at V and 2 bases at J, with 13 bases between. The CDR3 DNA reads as TGTGCCAGCAGTGCCCAGGGGTCGCGCAATCAGCCCCAGCATTTT. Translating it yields CASSAQGSRNQPQHF.

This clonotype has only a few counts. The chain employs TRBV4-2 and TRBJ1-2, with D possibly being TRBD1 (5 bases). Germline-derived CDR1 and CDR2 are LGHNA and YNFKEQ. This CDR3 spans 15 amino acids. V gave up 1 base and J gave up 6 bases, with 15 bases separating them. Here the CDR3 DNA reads TGTGCCAGCAGCCAAGGAGGCGGGGGGACGGATGGCTACACCTTC. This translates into CASSQGGGGTDGYTF.

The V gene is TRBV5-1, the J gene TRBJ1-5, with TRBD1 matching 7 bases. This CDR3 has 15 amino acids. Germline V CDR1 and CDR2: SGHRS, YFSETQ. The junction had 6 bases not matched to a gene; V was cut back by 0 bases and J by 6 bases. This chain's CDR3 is CASSLEPGGGQPQHF. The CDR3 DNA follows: TGCGCCAGCAGCTTGGAACCAGGGGGGGGTCAGCCCCAGCATTTT.

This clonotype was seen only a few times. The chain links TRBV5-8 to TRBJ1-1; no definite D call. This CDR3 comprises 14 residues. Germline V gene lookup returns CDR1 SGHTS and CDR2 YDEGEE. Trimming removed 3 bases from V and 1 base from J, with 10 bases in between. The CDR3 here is CASSSRTENTEAFF. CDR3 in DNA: TGTGCCAGCAGCTCAAGGACGGAGAACACTGAAGCTTTCTTT.

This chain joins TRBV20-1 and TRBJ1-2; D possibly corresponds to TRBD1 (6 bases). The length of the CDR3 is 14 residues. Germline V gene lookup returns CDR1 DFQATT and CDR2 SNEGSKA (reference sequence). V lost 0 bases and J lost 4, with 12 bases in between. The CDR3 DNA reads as TGCAGTGCTAGAGATCAACAGGGTGGCTATGGCTACACCTTC. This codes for CSARDQQGGYGYTF.

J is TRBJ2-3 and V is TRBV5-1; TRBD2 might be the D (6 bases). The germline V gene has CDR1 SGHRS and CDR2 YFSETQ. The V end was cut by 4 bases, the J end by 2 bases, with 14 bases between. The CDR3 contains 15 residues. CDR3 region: CASSQTSGSTDTQYF. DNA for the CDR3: TGCGCCAGCAGCCAGACTAGTGGATCCACAGATACGCAGTATTTT.

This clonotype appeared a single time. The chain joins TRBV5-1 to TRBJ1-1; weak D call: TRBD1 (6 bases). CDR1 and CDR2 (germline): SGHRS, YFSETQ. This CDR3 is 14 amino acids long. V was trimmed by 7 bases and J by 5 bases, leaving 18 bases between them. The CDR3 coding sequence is TGCGCCAGCGCATCACAGGGCCAGCGGACTGAAGCTTTCTTT. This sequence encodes CASASQGQRTEAFF. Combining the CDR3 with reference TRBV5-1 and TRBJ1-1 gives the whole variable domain KAGVTQTPRYLIKTRGQQVTLSCSPISGHRSVSWYQQTPGQGLQFLFEYFSETQRNKGNFPGRFSGRQFSNSRSEMNVSTLELGDSALYLCASASQGQRTEAFFGQGTRLTVV.

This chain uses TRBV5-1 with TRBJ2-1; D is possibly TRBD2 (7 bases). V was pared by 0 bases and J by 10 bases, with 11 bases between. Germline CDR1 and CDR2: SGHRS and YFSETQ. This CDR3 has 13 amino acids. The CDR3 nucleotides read TGCGCCAGCAGCTTGGATGCGGGGGCCGAGCAGTTCTTC. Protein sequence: CASSLDAGAEQFF.

The CDR3 is CASSPEGQTYTGELFF. DNA of the CDR3: TGTGCCAGCAGCCCGGAGGGACAGACTTACACCGGGGAGCTGTTTTTT. The J gene is TRBJ2-2, the V gene TRBV5-5; a weak D match, TRBD1 (7 bases). The germline V gene has CDR1 SGHKS and CDR2 YYEKEE (reference sequence). V gave up 4 bases and J gave up 3 bases, with 16 bases separating them. There are 16 residues in the CDR3. Drawing the rest from reference TRBV5-5 and TRBJ2-2, the complete variable domain is DAGVTQSPTHLIKTRGQQVTLRCSPISGHKSVSWYQQVLGQGPQFIFQYYEKEERGRGNFPDRFSARQFPNYSSELNVNALLLGDSALYLCASSPEGQTYTGELFFGEGSRLTVL.